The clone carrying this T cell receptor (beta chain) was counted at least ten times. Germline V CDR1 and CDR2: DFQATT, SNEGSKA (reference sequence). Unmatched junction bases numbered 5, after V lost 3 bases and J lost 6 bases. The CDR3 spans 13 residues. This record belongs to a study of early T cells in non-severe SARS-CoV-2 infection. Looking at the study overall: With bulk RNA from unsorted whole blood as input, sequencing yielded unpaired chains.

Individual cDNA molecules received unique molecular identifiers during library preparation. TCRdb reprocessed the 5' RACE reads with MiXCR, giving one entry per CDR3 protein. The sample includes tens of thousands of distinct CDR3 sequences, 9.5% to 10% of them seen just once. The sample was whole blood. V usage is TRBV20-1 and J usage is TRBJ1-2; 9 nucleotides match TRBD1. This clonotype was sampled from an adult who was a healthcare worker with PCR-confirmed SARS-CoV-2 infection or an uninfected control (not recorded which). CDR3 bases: TGCAGTGCTAGTGCCACAGGGGGCCATGGCTACACCTTC. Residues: CSASATGGHGYTF.